This TCR beta chain emerged from a study of shared clonotypes between healthy human individuals. Positive CCR7 selection of CD45RO-negative cells yielded the naive CD8 cells, and terminally differentiated effector memory CD45RA+ cells were excluded. Only in-frame clones appear in the TCRdb table, and some are missing; sequencing was by immunoSEQ multiplex PCR. The sample lists about 600,000 clones, about 98% occurring once. CDR1 and CDR2 from the germline V gene are SEHNR and FQNEAQ (reference sequence). The germline V and J ends were trimmed by 1 base and 4 bases, with 10 bases remaining between them. This CDR3 contains 15 residues.

The receptor was derived from a man aged 25-45 years in good health. The sequenced sample consisted of naive CD8+ T cells sorted from blood. The chain carries TRBV7-9 and TRBJ2-2; a weak D match, TRBD1 (6 bases). The CDR3 coding sequence is TGTGCCAGCAGCTTAGAGGGGACACCCACCGGGGAGCTGTTTTTT. This codes for CASSLEGTPTGELFF.